This T cell receptor (beta chain) was obtained from a study of control samples from healthy donors and cancer patients. The length of the CDR3 is 16 residues. The germline V and J ends were trimmed by 7 bases and 0 bases, with 13 bases remaining between them. CDR1 SNHLY and CDR2 FYNNEI come from the germline V gene. Here immunoSEQ multiplex PCR was the method, and the copy in TCRdb shows in-frame clones only, minus some. The profile shows about 98,000 clones, approximately 78% of them singletons. This clone came up a few times. V is TRBV2 and J is TRBJ2-6, with D perhaps matching TRBD1 (6 bases). The TCR sequence derives from a man in his fifties or sixties in good health. The sample consisted of blood. CDR3 sequence: CASNDRRLSGANVLTF. The CDR3 DNA is TGTGCCAGCAACGACAGGCGCCTCTCTGGGGCCAACGTCCTGACTTTC.